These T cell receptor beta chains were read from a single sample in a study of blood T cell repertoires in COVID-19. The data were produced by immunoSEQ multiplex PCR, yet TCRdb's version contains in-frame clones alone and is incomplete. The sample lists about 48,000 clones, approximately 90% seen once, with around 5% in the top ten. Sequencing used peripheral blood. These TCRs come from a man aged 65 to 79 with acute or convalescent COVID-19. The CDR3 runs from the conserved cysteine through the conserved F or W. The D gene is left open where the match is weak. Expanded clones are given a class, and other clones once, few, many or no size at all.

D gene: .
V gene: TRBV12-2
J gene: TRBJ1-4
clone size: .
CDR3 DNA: TGTGCAAGTCGCTTAGCACCGGGACAGGGAGGTGCAACTAATGAAAAACTGTTTTTT
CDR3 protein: CASRLAPGQGGATNEKLFF

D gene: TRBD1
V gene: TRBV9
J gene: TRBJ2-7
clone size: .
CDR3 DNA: TGTGCCAGCAGCGCAACGGGACAGGGGGTAAACGAGCAGTACTTC
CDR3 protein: CASSATGQGVNEQYF

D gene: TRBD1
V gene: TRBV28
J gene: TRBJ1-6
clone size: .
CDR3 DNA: TGTGCCAGCAGTTTATCCCCGAAACAGGGGCGTTCACCCCTCCACTTT
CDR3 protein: CASSLSPKQGRSPLHF

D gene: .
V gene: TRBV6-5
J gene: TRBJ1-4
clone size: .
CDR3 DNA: TGTGCCAGCGGCCAGGTCGAGGACAGAGATGAAAAACTGTTTTTT
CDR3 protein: CASGQVEDRDEKLFF

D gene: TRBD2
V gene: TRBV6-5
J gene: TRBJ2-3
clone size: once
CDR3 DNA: TGTGCCGCCTTGACTAGCGTAGGTACAGATACGCAGTATTTT
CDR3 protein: CAALTSVGTDTQYF

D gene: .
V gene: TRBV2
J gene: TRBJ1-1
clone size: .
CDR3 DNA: TGTGCCAGCAGCAGGGCAGGGCAAACTGAAGCTTTCTTT
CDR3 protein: CASSRAGQTEAFF

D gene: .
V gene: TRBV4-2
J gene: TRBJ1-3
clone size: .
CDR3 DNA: TGTGCCAGCAGCCAAGATCTCGCAGGAAACTCTGGAAACACCATATATTTT
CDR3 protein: CASSQDLAGNSGNTIYF

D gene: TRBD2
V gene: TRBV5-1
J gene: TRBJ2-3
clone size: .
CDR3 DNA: TGCGCCAGCAGCTTGGGATCTAGCGGGGGCGGAGATACGCAGTATTTT
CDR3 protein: CASSLGSSGGGDTQYF

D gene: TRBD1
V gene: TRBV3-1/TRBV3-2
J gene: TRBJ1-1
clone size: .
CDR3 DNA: TGTGCCAGCAGCCAAGAGCAGCTTGTTTGGACAGGGCCTCTGATGTCTTTCTTT
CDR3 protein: CASSQEQLVWTGPLMSFF

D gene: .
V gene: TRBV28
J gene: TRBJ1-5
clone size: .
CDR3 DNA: TGTGCCAGCAGCTCCTACGGACGGGGCGGGGGACAGCCCCAGCATTTT
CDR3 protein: CASSSYGRGGGQPQHF

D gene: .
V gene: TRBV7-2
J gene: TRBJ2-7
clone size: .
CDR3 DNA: TGTGCCAGCAGCTTACAGAGGGACTACGAGCAGTACTTC
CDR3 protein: CASSLQRDYEQYF

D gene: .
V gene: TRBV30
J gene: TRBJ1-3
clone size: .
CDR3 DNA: TGTGCCTGGAGTGTAGTGACAGCTAGGGTCGGAAACACCATATATTTT
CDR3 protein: CAWSVVTARVGNTIYF

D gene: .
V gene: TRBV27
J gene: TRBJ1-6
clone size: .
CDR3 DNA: TGTGCCAGCAGTCCCCGGAGCGTGAGCTCCTATAATTCACCCCTCCACTTT
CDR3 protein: CASSPRSVSSYNSPLHF

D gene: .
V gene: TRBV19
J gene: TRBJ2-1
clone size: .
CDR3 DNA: TGTGCCAGTAGTAGGGGCACGGGTGATGAGCAGTTCTTC
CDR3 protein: CASSRGTGDEQFF

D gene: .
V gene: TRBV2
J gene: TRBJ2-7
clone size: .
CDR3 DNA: TGTGCCAGCAGTGCCCAGGACAACTACGAGCAGTACTTC
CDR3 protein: CASSAQDNYEQYF

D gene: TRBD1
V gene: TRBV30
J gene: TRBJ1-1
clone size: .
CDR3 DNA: TGTGCCTGGAGTTTCGGGACAGGGGGCGCGATGGGCACTGAAGCTTTCTTT
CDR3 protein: CAWSFGTGGAMGTEAFF

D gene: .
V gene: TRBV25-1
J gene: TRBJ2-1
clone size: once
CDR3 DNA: TGTGCCAGCAGTGATTCCCCGTACAATGAGCAGTTCTTC
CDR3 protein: CASSDSPYNEQFF

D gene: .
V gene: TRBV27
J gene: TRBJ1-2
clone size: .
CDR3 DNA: TGTGCCAGCAGTTCCGCGTTATCTGCGGATGGCTACACCTTC
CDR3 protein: CASSSALSADGYTF

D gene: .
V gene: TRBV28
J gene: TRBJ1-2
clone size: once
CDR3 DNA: TGTGCCAGCAGTTTAGGGCAGGCCGCTAACTATGGCTACACCTTC
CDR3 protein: CASSLGQAANYGYTF

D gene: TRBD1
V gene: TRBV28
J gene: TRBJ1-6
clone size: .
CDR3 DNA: TGTGCCAGCAGCCGACAGGGTGGTAATTCACCCCTCCACTTT
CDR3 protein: CASSRQGGNSPLHF

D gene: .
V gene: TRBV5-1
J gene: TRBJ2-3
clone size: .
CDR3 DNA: TGCGCCAGCAGCTTGGCCGACTTCGACAGAGATACGCAGTATTTT
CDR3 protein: CASSLADFDRDTQYF

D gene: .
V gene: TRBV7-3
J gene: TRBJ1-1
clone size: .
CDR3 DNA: TGTGCCAGCAGCTTAATGGGGCAGGGGGAAGCTTTCTTT
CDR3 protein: CASSLMGQGEAFF

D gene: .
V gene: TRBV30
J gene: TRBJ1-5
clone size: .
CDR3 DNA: TGTGCCTGGAGTCGCGGACTGCTCAATCAGCCCCAGCATTTT
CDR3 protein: CAWSRGLLNQPQHF

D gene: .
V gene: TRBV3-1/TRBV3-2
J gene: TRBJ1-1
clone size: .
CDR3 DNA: TGTGCCAGCAGCCAATTGGGAAAGGGACTCCCGAACACTGAAGCTTTCTTT
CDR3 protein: CASSQLGKGLPNTEAFF

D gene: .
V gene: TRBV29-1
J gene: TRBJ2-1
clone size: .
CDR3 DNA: TGCAGCGTTGACGTGGGGGGGCGGCAGTTCTTC
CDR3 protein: CSVDVGGRQFF

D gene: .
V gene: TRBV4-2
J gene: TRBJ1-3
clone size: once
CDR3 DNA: TGTGCCAGCAGCGCCCGGGGGGGGTCAGGAAACACCATATATTTT
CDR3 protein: CASSARGGSGNTIYF

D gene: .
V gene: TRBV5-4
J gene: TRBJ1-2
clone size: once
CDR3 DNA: TGTGCCAGCAGCTTACAAGACAGGGGCTACACCTTC
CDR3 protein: CASSLQDRGYTF

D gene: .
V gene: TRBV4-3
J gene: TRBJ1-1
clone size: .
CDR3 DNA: TGCGCCAGCAGCCAATCCCTACAGGGCCCAGTCTTGGCTGAAGCTTTCTTT
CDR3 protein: CASSQSLQGPVLAEAFF

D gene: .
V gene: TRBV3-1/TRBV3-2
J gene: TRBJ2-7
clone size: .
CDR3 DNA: TGTGCCAGCAGCAACGGACCGCCGGGGTACGAGCAGTACTTC
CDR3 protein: CASSNGPPGYEQYF

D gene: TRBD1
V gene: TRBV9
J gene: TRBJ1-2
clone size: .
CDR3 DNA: TGTGCCAGCAGCCCCGGGACAGGGGGCGGAGGCTACACCTTC
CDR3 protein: CASSPGTGGGGYTF

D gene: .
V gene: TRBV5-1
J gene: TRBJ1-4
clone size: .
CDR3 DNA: TGCGCCAGCAGCTTCACAGGGTTGGATGAAAAACTGTTTTTT
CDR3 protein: CASSFTGLDEKLFF

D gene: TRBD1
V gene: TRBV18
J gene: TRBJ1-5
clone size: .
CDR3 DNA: TGTGCCAGCTCACCGGACAGGGGGCAGGGATCAGCCCAGCATTTT
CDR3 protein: CASSPDRGQGSAQHF

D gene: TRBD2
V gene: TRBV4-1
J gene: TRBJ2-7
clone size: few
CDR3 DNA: TGCGCCAGCAGCCAAGATTCGGGGACTAGCGGGTACGAGCAGTACTTC
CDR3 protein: CASSQDSGTSGYEQYF

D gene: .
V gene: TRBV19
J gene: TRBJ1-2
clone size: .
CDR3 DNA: TGTGCCAGTAGTACCAGGGATCCCTCCCGTGGCTACACCTTC
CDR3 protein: CASSTRDPSRGYTF

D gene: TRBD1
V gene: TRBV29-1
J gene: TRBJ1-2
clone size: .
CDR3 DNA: TGCAGCGTTGGACAGGGGTTCTCTGGCTACACCTTC
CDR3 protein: CSVGQGFSGYTF

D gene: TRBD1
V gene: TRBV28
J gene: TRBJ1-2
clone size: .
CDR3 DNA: TGTGCCAGCAGACACAGACAGGGGGGAAACTATGGCTACACCTTC
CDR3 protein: CASRHRQGGNYGYTF

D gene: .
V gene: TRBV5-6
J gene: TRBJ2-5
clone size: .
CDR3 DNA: TGTGCCAGCAGCCCCGCGGTAGGGGAGGTACATGAGACCCAGTACTTC
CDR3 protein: CASSPAVGEVHETQYF

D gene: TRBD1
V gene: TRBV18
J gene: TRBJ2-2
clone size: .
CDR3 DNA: TGTGCCAGCTCATTTCGGACAGGGGGCTTCGCCGGGGAGCTGTTTTTT
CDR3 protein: CASSFRTGGFAGELFF

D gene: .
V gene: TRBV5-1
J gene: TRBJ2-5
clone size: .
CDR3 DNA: TGCGCCAGTTCCTTCTCCCATGACTCGTCGGGATGGCAAGAGACCCAGTACTTC
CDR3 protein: CASSFSHDSSGWQETQYF

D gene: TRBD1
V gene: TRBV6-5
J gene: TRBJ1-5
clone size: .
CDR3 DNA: TGTGCCAGCAGGGGGTGGAGTCGGGACAGACATTTT
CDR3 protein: CASRGWSRDRHF

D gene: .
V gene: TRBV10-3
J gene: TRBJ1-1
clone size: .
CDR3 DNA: TGTGCCATTCTACAACTACTCAGCGCGGAAGCTTTCTTT
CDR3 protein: CAILQLLSAEAFF

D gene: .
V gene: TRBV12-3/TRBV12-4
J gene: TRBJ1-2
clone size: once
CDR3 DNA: TGTGCCAGCAGTCCCCAGGACACGTATGGCTACACCTTC
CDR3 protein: CASSPQDTYGYTF

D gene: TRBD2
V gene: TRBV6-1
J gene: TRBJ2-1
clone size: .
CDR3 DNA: TGTGCCAGCAGTGGACTAGCGGGGTTCTCCTACAATGAGCAGTTCTTC
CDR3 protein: CASSGLAGFSYNEQFF

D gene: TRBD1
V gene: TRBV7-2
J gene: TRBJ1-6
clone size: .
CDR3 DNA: TGTGCCAGCAGCTCTACTACAGGGGTGGGTTCACCCCTCCACTTT
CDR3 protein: CASSSTTGVGSPLHF

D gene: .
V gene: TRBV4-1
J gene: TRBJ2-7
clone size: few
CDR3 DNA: TGCGCCAGCAGCCAGGACCCCGCGGGGGCTGCCTTTCCCTACGAGCAGTACTTC
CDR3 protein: CASSQDPAGAAFPYEQYF

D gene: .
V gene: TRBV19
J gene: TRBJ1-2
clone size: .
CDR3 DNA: TGTGCCAGTAGTATGTCTCCGATCGGTGGCTACACCTTC
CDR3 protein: CASSMSPIGGYTF

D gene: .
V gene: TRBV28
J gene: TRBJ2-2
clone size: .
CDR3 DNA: TGTGCCAGCAGTTTGCAGGGATGGAGGGCCGGGGAGCTGTTTTTT
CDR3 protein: CASSLQGWRAGELFF

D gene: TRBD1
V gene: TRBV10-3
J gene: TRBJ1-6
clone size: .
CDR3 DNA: TGTGCCATCGGGGACAGGGATCGTTCACCCCTCCACTTT
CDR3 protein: CAIGDRDRSPLHF

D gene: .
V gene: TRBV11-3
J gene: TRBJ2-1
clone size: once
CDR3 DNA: TGTGCCAGCAGCTTAGAGGTCAGGGGATACAATGAGCAGTTCTTC
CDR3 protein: CASSLEVRGYNEQFF

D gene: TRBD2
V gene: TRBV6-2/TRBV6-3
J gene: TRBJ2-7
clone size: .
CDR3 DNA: TGTGCCAGCAGTTACCGTCTAGCGGGGGAGCAGTACTTC
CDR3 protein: CASSYRLAGEQYF

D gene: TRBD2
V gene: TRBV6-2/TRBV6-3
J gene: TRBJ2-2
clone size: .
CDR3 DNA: TGTGCCAGCAGTTTCCTCACTAGCGGGTTGACCGGGGAGCTGTTTTTT
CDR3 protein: CASSFLTSGLTGELFF

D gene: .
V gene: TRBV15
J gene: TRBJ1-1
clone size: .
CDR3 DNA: TGTGCCACCAGCAGAGACGGACACCGGGGGACTGAAGCTTTCTTT
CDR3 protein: CATSRDGHRGTEAFF

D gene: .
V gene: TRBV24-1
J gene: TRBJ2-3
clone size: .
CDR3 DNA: TGTGCCACCAGTGATTTTACGGGGGGCCAAGATACGCAGTATTTT
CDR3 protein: CATSDFTGGQDTQYF

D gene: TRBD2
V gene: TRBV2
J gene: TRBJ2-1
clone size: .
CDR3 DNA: TGTGCCGTGGGTAGCGGGGGGGCTTTTGAGCAGTTCTTC
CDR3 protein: CAVGSGGAFEQFF